This T cell receptor beta chain was recorded in a study of control samples from healthy donors and cancer patients. Measured with immunoSEQ multiplex PCR; TCRdb has only the in-frame clones, and not every one. The table shows roughly 30,000 clones, with nearly 90% occurring only once. The length of the CDR3 is 12 residues. The germline V gene has CDR1 LGHDT and CDR2 YNNKEL (reference sequence). With 5 bases removed from V and 8 bases from J, the gap between germline ends came to 12 bases. The clonotype comes from a female donor with melanoma. The source material was formalin-fixed, paraffin-embedded tissue. The chain links TRBV3-1 (or the pseudogene TRBV3-2) to TRBJ1-1, with D uncertain. CDR3 protein: CASSDTVTEAFF. In DNA, the CDR3 is TGTGCCAGCAGCGACACAGTGACCGAAGCTTTCTTT.